Shown below are 22 T cell receptor beta chains from a single sample sequenced in a study of T-cell reconstitution after alpha-beta-depleted transplantation in children listed by TCRdb under 2016. The library came from PCR. Sequencing relied on an Illumina HiSeq 2500. TCR library preparation used molecular barcoding, with unique molecular identifiers applied to normalize quantification of the TCRbeta repertoire. TCRdb itself trimmed the public reads at Q25 with fastp, ran MiXCR and retained productive beta chains. Every CDR3 protein is listed once, alongside the most common genes and DNA of its rows. The sample data list a few hundred thousand distinct CDR3 sequences, and roughly 22% of these were observed just once. The ten biggest clones cover around 3.9% of the sample. Sequenced material: PBMCs from the stem cell graft donor, taken from the stem cell graft. These receptors were taken from a human donor who donated a stem cell graft to a child with acute myeloid leukemia.

There are a few counts of this clonotype. The chain joins TRBV27 to TRBJ2-5; D unclear. Between the trimmed V and J ends, which lost 5 bases and 2 bases, there was a span of 9 bases. CDR1 and CDR2 from the germline V gene are MNHEY and SMNVEV (reference sequence). This CDR3 contains 13 residues. The CDR3 spells CASSVMIQETQYF. The CDR3 DNA is TGTGCCAGCAGTGTCATGATACAAGAGACCCAGTACTTC.

This clonotype was recorded many times. The chain links TRBV29-1 to TRBJ2-5; perhaps D is TRBD1 or TRBD2 (5 bases each). V lost 6 bases to trimming and J lost 5 bases, with 13 bases between them. The CDR3 runs to 12 residues. Germline CDR1 reads SQVTM; CDR2 reads ANQGSEA. This CDR3 reads CSVGDPGETQYF. CDR3 nucleotide sequence: TGCAGCGTGGGGGACCCCGGCGAGACCCAGTACTTC. The entire variable domain, with the rest obtained from reference TRBV29-1 and TRBJ2-5, is as follows: SAVISQKPSRDICQRGTSLTIQCQVDSQVTMMFWYRQQPGQSLTLIATANQGSEATYESGFVIDKFPISRPNLTFSTLTVSNMSPEDSSIYLCSVGDPGETQYFGPGTRLLVL.

In its sample, this clonotype was seen a few times. The rearrangement links TRBV27 to TRBJ2-3; D is uncertain. The germline V gene encodes CDR1 MNHEY and CDR2 SMNVEV (reference sequence). V lost 4 bases, J lost 3 bases, and 11 bases lay in between. The CDR3 runs 14 residues. The CDR3: CASSSAPMTDTQYF. CDR3 nucleotide sequence: TGTGCCAGCAGTTCCGCCCCTATGACAGATACGCAGTATTTT.

The rearrangement joins TRBV29-1 to TRBJ1-1; TRBD1 matches 8 bases. The V segment lost 5 bases and the J segment 1 base; nucleotides outside the gene matches: 6. Germline V lookup: CDR1 SQVTM, CDR2 ANQGSEA. This CDR3 spans 14 amino acids. The CDR3 loop is CSVRRQGRNTEAFF. CDR3 coding DNA: TGCAGCGTTCGCCGACAGGGGCGGAACACTGAAGCTTTCTTT.

This clonotype was seen ten or more times. This chain joins TRBV15 and TRBJ1-1, with unresolved D. Germline V gives CDR1 LNHNV, CDR2 YYDKDF (reference sequence). Deletions cut 0 bases from V and 1 base from J, with 6 bases between. The CDR3 spans 14 residues. The CDR3 DNA reads as TGTGCCACCAGCAGAGAGGTGACGAACACTGAAGCTTTCTTT. The encoded protein is CATSREVTNTEAFF.

V gene TRBV28 combines with J gene TRBJ2-1, with a weak D call TRBD2 (6 bases). V was shortened by 3 bases and J by 0 bases, with 12 bases between the two germline ends. This CDR3 is 16 amino acids long. Germline V gene sequence: CDR1 MDHEN, CDR2 SYDVKM. The CDR3 DNA reads TGTGCCAGCAGTTTCCCTAGCGTCAGCTCCTACAATGAGCAGTTCTTC. Its protein is CASSFPSVSSYNEQFF. Drawing the rest from reference TRBV28 and TRBJ2-1, the complete variable domain is DVKVTQSSRYLVKRTGEKVFLECVQDMDHENMFWYRQDPGLGLRLIYFSYDVKMKEKGDIPEGYSVSREKKERFSLILESASTNQTSMYLCASSFPSVSSYNEQFFGPGTRLTVL.

The chain has TRBV4-3 and TRBJ2-1; TRBD2 matches 10 bases. CDR3 length: 16 amino acids. After removal of 1 base from V and 5 bases from J, the junction contained 5 bases not matched to a gene. Germline V CDR1 and CDR2: LGHNA, YSLEER. The CDR3 DNA reads as TGCGCCAGCAGCCAAGTCAGCGGGAGGGCCCACAATGAGCAGTTCTTC. Translating gives CASSQVSGRAHNEQFF.

This clonotype was picked up a small number of times. The J gene is TRBJ2-1, the V gene TRBV5-6; a possible D gene is TRBD2 (5 bases). Germline V lookup: CDR1 SGHDT, CDR2 YYEEEE. The CDR3 has 15 amino acids. The germline V and J ends were trimmed by 4 bases and 0 bases, with 11 bases remaining between them. DNA of the CDR3: TGTGCCAGCAGCCCGGACTGGAGCTCCTACAATGAGCAGTTCTTC. This codes for CASSPDWSSYNEQFF.

In its sample, this clonotype was seen a few times. The chain recombines TRBV28 with TRBJ2-1, with a weak D call TRBD2 (5 bases). The V and J ends lost 3 bases and 2 bases respectively, with 8 bases between them. CDR3 length equals 14 residues. CDR1 is MDHEN, CDR2 SYDVKM, per germline. CDR3 protein: CASSFPGTYNEQFF. In DNA, the CDR3 is TGTGCCAGCAGTTTCCCCGGGACCTACAATGAGCAGTTCTTC.

This clonotype was counted a few times. V gene TRBV12-3 or TRBV12-4 combines with J gene TRBJ2-7, with 8 bases aligning to TRBD1. This CDR3 region has 14 residues. J gave up 5 bases and V 5 bases, and 8 bases lay outside the gene matches. CDR3 protein: CASSTTGVRNEQYF. CDR3 nucleotide sequence: TGTGCCAGCAGTACGACAGGGGTGAGGAACGAGCAGTACTTC.

This clonotype has at least ten counts. V usage is TRBV6-5 and J usage is TRBJ2-1, with a weak D call TRBD2 (7 bases). This CDR3 comprises 16 residues. In germline, CDR1 is MNHEY, CDR2 SVGAGI. The V end was cut by 0 bases, the J end by 4 bases, with 13 bases between. This CDR3 reads CASSYSQQGGYNEQFF. DNA of the CDR3: TGTGCCAGCAGTTACTCCCAACAGGGAGGGTACAATGAGCAGTTCTTC.

This clonotype showed up just a few times. The V and J genes are TRBV18 and TRBJ2-1; 9 bases match TRBD2. The CDR3 has 15 residues. With V trimmed by 2 bases and J by 6 bases, 5 bases remained unmatched. Per the germline V gene, CDR1 is KGHSH and CDR2 is LQKENI. CDR3 coding DNA: TGTGCCAGCTCACCATTAGCGGGAGCGCTCAATGAGCAGTTCTTC. Protein sequence: CASSPLAGALNEQFF.

This clonotype was counted between two and nine times. The V and J genes are TRBV7-3 and TRBJ2-5; weak D call: TRBD2 (5 bases). V shed 5 bases and J shed 2 bases, with 15 bases lying between them. From germline, CDR1 is SGHTA and CDR2 FQGTGA. This CDR3 is 15 amino acids long. The CDR3 nucleotides are TGTGCCAGCAGCCCTCGTCCGGGGTCGCAAGAGACCCAGTACTTC. This encodes CASSPRPGSQETQYF. The full variable domain, completed using reference TRBV7-3 and TRBJ2-5, is GAGVSQTPSNKVTEKGKYVELRCDPISGHTALYWYRQSLGQGPEFLIYFQGTGAADDSGLPNDRFFAVRPEGSVSTLKIQRTERGDSAVYLCASSPRPGSQETQYFGPGTRLLVL.

This clonotype has only one observation. The CDR3 nucleotides are TGTGCCAGCAGCTTAGTTTACAGGGGGAACACTGAAGCTTTCTTT. This translates into CASSLVYRGNTEAFF. This sequence joins TRBV11-2 and TRBJ1-1; 7 bases are a match to TRBD1. Germline CDR1 is SGHAT and CDR2 is FQNNGV. The CDR3 is 15 residues long. The V and J ends lost 1 base and 1 base, in that order; junction bases with no gene match: 3.

The chain carries TRBV12-3 or TRBV12-4 and TRBJ2-1; no clear D gene. CDR3 length: 14 amino acids. Deletions cut 8 bases from V and 1 base from J, with 12 bases between. CDR3 sequence: CASQRRLSYNEQFF. Written as DNA, the CDR3 is TGTGCCAGCCAGAGGAGACTGTCCTACAATGAGCAGTTCTTC.

V gene TRBV5-1 combines with J gene TRBJ2-2; D is tentatively TRBD1 or TRBD2 (5 bases each). Germline-derived CDR1 and CDR2 are SGHRS and YFSETQ. The CDR3 has 16 amino acids. V was clipped by 4 bases and J by 4 bases, with 17 bases between them. The CDR3 loop reads CASSTFGTHTTGELFF. CDR3 coding DNA: TGCGCCAGCAGCACGTTTGGGACCCACACCACCGGGGAGCTGTTTTTT.

The table lists this clonotype with a few counts. The rearrangement links TRBV28 to TRBJ2-2, with D perhaps TRBD1 (6 bases). CDR3 length equals 14 residues. From germline, CDR1 is MDHEN and CDR2 SYDVKM. Trimming shortened V by 6 bases and J by 7 bases, and 15 bases separated the two germline ends. As DNA, the CDR3 is TGTGCCAGCAGCCCCCCCCAGGGGTACGGGGAGCTGTTTTTT. It yields the protein CASSPPQGYGELFF.

The chain employs TRBV4-2 and TRBJ1-2, with unresolved D. Germline CDR1 reads LGHNA; CDR2 reads YNFKEQ. Trimming stripped 0 bases from V and 8 bases from J, with 13 bases between. The CDR3 sequence is 14 residues long. This CDR3 is CASSQEMDSSGYTF. CDR3 sequence (DNA): TGTGCCAGCAGCCAAGAGATGGACTCTAGCGGCTACACCTTC.

V is TRBV20-1 and J is TRBJ2-3, with 8 bases matching TRBD2. In germline, CDR1 is DFQATT, CDR2 SNEGSKA (reference sequence). The CDR3 has 15 amino acids. Germline trimming cut 2 bases from V and 5 bases from J; bases unmatched to any gene: 9. In DNA, the CDR3 is TGCAGTGCTAGACTCAGCGGGAGTTCCGGAGATACGCAGTATTTT. Its translation: CSARLSGSSGDTQYF.

This clonotype occurred a few times. The V and J genes are TRBV28 and TRBJ2-7, with D maybe TRBD2 (5 bases). Germline V gene lookup returns CDR1 MDHEN and CDR2 SYDVKM. The germline V and J ends were trimmed by 6 bases and 6 bases, with 9 bases remaining between them. This CDR3 is 11 amino acids long. The chain's CDR3 is CASSRRVEQYF. DNA of the CDR3: TGTGCCAGCAGCCGGCGGGTCGAGCAGTACTTC.

Ten or more counts support this clonotype. The genes are TRBV24-1 and TRBJ2-1; D is unclear. V shed 4 bases and J shed 3 bases, with 3 bases lying between them. Germline CDR1 and CDR2: KGHDR and SFDVKD. CDR3 length: 12 amino acids. As DNA, the CDR3 is TGTGCCACCAGTGAGGGCTACAATGAGCAGTTCTTC. It is translated as CATSEGYNEQFF.

This clonotype has a count of ten or more. This chain joins TRBV29-1 and TRBJ2-3, with 10 bases identical to TRBD2. Trimming at V came to 0 bases and at J to 4 bases, leaving 10 bases not matched to a gene. This CDR3 has 17 amino acids. The germline gives CDR1 SQVTM, CDR2 ANQGSEA. Here the CDR3 reads CSVEDPASGSGADTQYF. The CDR3 region has the DNA TGCAGCGTTGAAGATCCAGCTAGCGGGAGCGGGGCAGATACGCAGTATTTT.